These 9 T cell receptor beta chains originate from one sample sequenced in a study of shared clonotypes between healthy human individuals. The table came from immunoSEQ multiplex PCR; TCRdb's copy has only in-frame clones and leaves some out. The sample records roughly 2 million clones, approximately 95% being singletons. Naive CD8 cells lacked CD45RO, underwent positive selection for CCR7 and left out terminally differentiated effector memory CD45RA+ cells. The sample comprised naive CD8+ T cells sorted from blood. All receptors derive from a man aged 18-30 years in good health.

The count of this clone is one. J is TRBJ2-7 and V is TRBV2; D possibly corresponds to TRBD1 (6 bases). The germline gives CDR1 SNHLY, CDR2 FYNNEI. V was trimmed by 7 bases and J by 2 bases, leaving 18 bases between them. This CDR3 contains 15 residues. CDR3 in amino acids: CASNQPGHRPYEQYF. The DNA of the CDR3 is TGTGCCAGCAATCAACCGGGACATCGACCCTACGAGCAGTACTTC.

The chain joins TRBV30 to TRBJ2-7; 12 bases align to TRBD1. With V trimmed by 0 bases and J by 6 bases, 6 bases remained unmatched. Germline CDR1 reads GTSNPN; CDR2 reads SVGIG (reference sequence). CDR3 length equals 15 residues. The CDR3: CAWSVGTGGVCEQYF. CDR3 sequence (DNA): TGTGCCTGGAGTGTGGGGACAGGGGGCGTGTGCGAGCAGTACTTC.

This chain connects TRBV5-4 to TRBJ2-7; no clear D. CDR3 size: 13 residues. The germline V gene has CDR1 SGHNT and CDR2 YYREEE (reference sequence). V was pared by 3 bases and J by 3 bases, with 10 bases between. As DNA, the CDR3 is TGTGCCAGCAGCTCCGACCCCGACTACGAGCAGTACTTC. It translates to CASSSDPDYEQYF. Based on the CDR3 plus reference TRBV5-4 and TRBJ2-7, the full variable domain is ETGVTQSPTHLIKTRGQQVTLRCSSQSGHNTVSWYQQALGQGPQFIFQYYREEENGRGNFPPRFSGLQFPNYSSELNVNALELDDSALYLCASSSDPDYEQYFGPGTRLTVT.

CDR3 in amino acids: CASSPGTAFTYEQYF. CDR3 DNA sequence: TGTGCTAGTTCGCCCGGGACTGCTTTCACCTACGAGCAGTACTTC. The chain carries TRBV12-5 and TRBJ2-7; D perhaps matches TRBD2 (6 bases). Between the trimmed V and J ends, which lost 8 bases and 2 bases, there was a span of 19 bases. CDR3 length equals 15 residues. Per the germline V gene, CDR1 is LGHNT and CDR2 is FRNRAP.

V usage is TRBV4-1 and J usage is TRBJ1-1; D is unclear. V was trimmed by 3 bases and J by 0 bases, leaving 8 bases between them. Germline assignment: CDR1 MGHRA and CDR2 YSYEKL. The CDR3 spans 14 residues. CDR3 sequence reads: CASSHISMNTEAFF. DNA of the CDR3: TGCGCCAGCAGCCACATCAGTATGAACACTGAAGCTTTCTTT.

This clone was observed once. V usage is TRBV6-5 and J usage is TRBJ2-7; 12 nucleotides match TRBD2. Per germline, CDR1 MNHEY and CDR2 SVGAGI. Trimming took 6 bases from V and 6 from J; bases not matched to a gene: 9. CDR3 length equals 15 residues. CDR3 loop: CASSRGLAGFIEQYF. CDR3 in DNA: TGTGCCAGCAGCCGTGGACTAGCGGGATTTATCGAGCAGTACTTC.

The chain recombines TRBV10-3 with TRBJ2-1, with 10 bases that match TRBD2. J was trimmed by 6 bases and V by 0 bases; bases with no gene match: 5. Per germline, CDR1 ENHRY and CDR2 SYGVKD. The CDR3 has 16 amino acids. The CDR3 DNA is TGTGCCATCAGTGAGTCTCTAGCGGGAGAAATCAATGAGCAGTTCTTC. It specifies CAISESLAGEINEQFF.

On this clone: The sample holds other DNA sequences that translate to the same CDR3. The V and J genes are TRBV2 and TRBJ2-1; D is perhaps TRBD2 (5 bases). Germline V gives CDR1 SNHLY, CDR2 FYNNEI. V shed 3 bases and J shed 0 bases, with 12 bases lying between them. This CDR3 is built from 16 residues. The CDR3 loop is CASSEGRGSSYNEQFF. Here the CDR3 DNA reads TGTGCCAGCAGTGAGGGGAGAGGGAGCTCCTACAATGAGCAGTTCTTC.

The V call is TRBV6-5, the J call TRBJ1-4, with D possibly matching TRBD1 (6 bases). V was trimmed by 4 bases and J by 7 bases, leaving 13 bases between them. Germline assignment: CDR1 MNHEY and CDR2 SVGAGI. This CDR3 region has 14 residues. Here the CDR3 reads CASSSTGFSEKLFF. The CDR3 DNA follows: TGTGCCAGCAGTTCCACAGGGTTTAGTGAAAAACTGTTTTTT.